This TCR beta chain originates from a study of T cell repertoires in cytomegalovirus infection. Study background: In public TCR beta signatures, there were indications of both CMV infection and matching HLA type.

TCRdb re-analysed the reads in MiXCR, keeping a single row per CDR3 protein. This table has around 85,000 distinct CDR3 sequences, 45% to 55% appearing once. In the case of this clonotype: Its antigen remains unidentified.

The V and J ends lost 5 bases and 0 bases respectively, with 15 bases between them. The CDR3 covers 16 residues. Germline CDR1 and CDR2: SGHTA and FQGNSA. The study's findings and limits: HLA-C-restricted, CMV-specific TCR beta clonotypes were dominant ex vivo.

The chain uses TRBV7-2 and TRBJ2-3; a possible D gene is TRBD1 (6 bases). The TCR comes from a human donor in good health (CMV status not recorded). Some clones in this sample may be carry-over from other donors' samples. Here the sequenced sample was CD8+ T cells from cultured PBMCs, taken from culture after CMV antigen stimulation. This CDR3 reads CASSPRSGQSTDTQYF. CDR3 nucleotide sequence: TGTGCCAGCAGCCCCCGCTCGGGACAAAGCACAGATACGCAGTATTTT.